Listed here are 2 T cell receptor beta chains from one sample, sequenced in a study of read filtering for tumor transcriptome and immune sequencing. From 350 to 500 ng of RNA, a library with molecular barcoded alpha/delta and beta/gamma adaptors was made. Each CDR3 protein gets one entry after TCRdb re-called the reads with MiXCR. The profile covers 49,000 or so distinct CDR3 sequences, with approximately 12% appearing a single time and approximately 14% taken by the ten largest. The specimen was a population of CD138-negative cells sorted from bone marrow. The origin of the receptors is a donor aged 40 or older with multiple myeloma.

This clonotype was seen many times. The J gene is TRBJ1-5, the V gene TRBV10-2; 7 bases are a match to TRBD1. J lost 1 base, V lost 6 bases, and 0 bases had no gene match. Germline-derived CDR1 and CDR2 are WSHSY and SAAADI. This CDR3 is built from 13 residues. The CDR3 coding sequence is TGCGCCAGCAGACAGGGGAGCAATCAGCCCCAGCATTTT. Its translation: CASRQGSNQPQHF.

A note on this clonotype: A much larger clone sits a single nucleotide away, making a read error possible. This chain uses TRBV7-9 with TRBJ2-5; 8 bases are a match to TRBD1. The CDR3 extends over 14 amino acids. Germline V lookup: CDR1 SEHNR, CDR2 FQNEAQ (reference sequence). The CDR3 sequence is CVSSRGQGQETQYF. The CDR3 DNA follows: TGTGTCAGCAGCCGCGGACAGGGCCAAGAGACCCAGTACTTC.